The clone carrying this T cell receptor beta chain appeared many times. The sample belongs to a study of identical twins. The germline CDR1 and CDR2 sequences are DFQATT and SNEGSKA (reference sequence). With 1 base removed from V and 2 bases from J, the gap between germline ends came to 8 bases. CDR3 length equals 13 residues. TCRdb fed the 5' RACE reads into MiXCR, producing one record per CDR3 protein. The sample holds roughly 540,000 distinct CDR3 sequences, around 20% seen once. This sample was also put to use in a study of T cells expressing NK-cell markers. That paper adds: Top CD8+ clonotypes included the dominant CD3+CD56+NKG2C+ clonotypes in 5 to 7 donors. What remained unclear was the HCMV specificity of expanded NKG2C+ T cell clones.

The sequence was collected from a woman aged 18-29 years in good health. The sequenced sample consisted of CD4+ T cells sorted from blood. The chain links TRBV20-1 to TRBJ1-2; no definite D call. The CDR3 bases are TGCAGTGCTAGAGTTCTCGAAAACTATGGCTACACCTTC. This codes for CSARVLENYGYTF.